The rows below give T cell receptor beta chains drawn from one sample of a study of regulatory T cells in long-lasting Graves disease. TCRdb re-derived calls from the multiplex PCR reads in MiXCR, one entry per CDR3 protein. The sample includes hundreds of thousands of distinct CDR3 sequences, roughly 14% of them seen just once. These data were likewise used in another study, on T cells in Graves' hyperthyroidism and ophthalmopathy.

The source material was peripheral blood mononuclear cells (PBMCs), sampled at new diagnosis, from a patient treated with antithyroid drugs. The receptor source for this set is a man aged 30 to 39 with Graves disease. Both conserved end residues are part of each CDR3. Fields, in order: clone size, V gene, D gene, J gene, CDR3 protein, CDR3 DNA. A D gene is named only where the DNA matches it firmly. Clone size is not always given. Where it is, it says once, few, many or a class for expanded clones.

few	TRBV29-1	.	TRBJ2-3	CSVEYTGRTDTQYF	TGCAGCGTTGAATACACAGGGCGCACAGATACGCAGTATTTT
many	TRBV20-1	.	TRBJ2-2	CSAHLDRSTGELFF	TGCAGTGCCCATCTCGACAGGTCTACCGGGGAGCTGTTTTTT
few	TRBV4-1	.	TRBJ1-6	CASSPRSGPSSYNSPLHF	TGCGCCAGCAGCCCCCGTTCCGGGCCAAGCTCCTATAATTCACCCCTCCACTTT
many	TRBV6-2/TRBV6-3	.	TRBJ2-6	CASSYRGSSGANVLTF	TGTGCCAGCAGTTATAGGGGGTCCTCTGGGGCCAACGTCCTGACTTTC
.	TRBV6-1	.	TRBJ2-6	CASMVSWSSGANVLTF	TGTGCCAGCATGGTAAGCTGGAGCTCTGGGGCCAACGTCCTGACTTTC
many	TRBV6-1	.	TRBJ2-7	CASSPQGNSYYSEQYF	TGTGCCAGCAGTCCCCAGGGGAACAGTTACTACAGCGAGCAGTACTTC
.	TRBV7-2	TRBD2	TRBJ2-7	CASSYGGGGYEQYF	TGTGCCAGCAGTTATGGGGGGGGGGGCTACGAGCAGTACTTC
many	TRBV5-1	TRBD2	TRBJ2-1	CASVLVGGLAEYNEQFF	TGCGCCAGCGTCCTGGTTGGGGGACTAGCGGAGTACAATGAGCAGTTCTTC
many	TRBV20-1	.	TRBJ2-1	CSARTGREEQFF	TGCAGTGCTAGAACAGGGAGGGAGGAGCAGTTCTTC
many	TRBV7-9	.	TRBJ2-7	CASSSPRVLEQYF	TGTGCCAGCAGCTCACCAAGAGTTCTGGAGCAGTACTTC
.	TRBV3-1	TRBD1	TRBJ1-1	CASSPRTGKMPEASF	TGTGCCAGCAGCCCCCGGACAGGGAAGATGCCTGAAGCTTCCTTT
many	TRBV19	.	TRBJ1-1	CASSSQGRHTEAFF	TGTGCCAGTAGTTCGCAGGGGAGGCACACTGAAGCTTTCTTT
many	TRBV29-1	TRBD1	TRBJ1-3	CSVGETGTGNTIYF	TGCAGCGTCGGAGAGACAGGGACTGGAAACACCATATATTTT
.	TRBV11-3	.	TRBJ2-2	CASSHRTGELFF	TGTGCCAGCAGCCATCGGACCGGGGAGCTGTTTTTT
few	TRBV4-1	.	TRBJ1-1	CASSLLGAEAFF	TGCGCCAGCAGCCTCTTGGGGGCTGAAGCTTTCTTT
few	TRBV19	.	TRBJ2-4	CASSLFGEGLAKNIQYF	.
few	TRBV6-1	.	TRBJ2-3	CASSEEWADTQYF	TGTGCCAGCAGTGAAGAATGGGCGGATACGCAGTATTTT
many	TRBV27	.	TRBJ2-1	CASSFGGGGRRNEQFF	TGTGCCAGCAGTTTTGGGGGAGGAGGGAGGAGGAATGAGCAGTTCTTC
few	TRBV20-1	TRBD2	TRBJ2-5	CSARTPGLAGIRWETQYF	TGCAGTGCTAGAACCCCGGGACTAGCGGGCATAAGATGGGAGACCCAGTACTTC
many	TRBV3-1	TRBD1	TRBJ2-3	CASSPLPGQGADTQYF	TGTGCCAGCAGCCCCCTACCCGGACAGGGGGCAGATACGCAGTATTTT
.	TRBV7-2	.	TRBJ2-2	CASSRDLNTGELFF	TGTGCCAGCAGCCGCGACCTGAACACCGGGGAGCTGTTTTTT
many	TRBV2	.	TRBJ2-6	CASSEDFPGANVLTF	TGTGCCAGCAGTGAGGACTTCCCTGGGGCCAACGTCCTGACTTTC
few	TRBV5-1	TRBD2	TRBJ2-2	CASTPAGVPTGEPFF	TGCGCCTCCACCCCTGCGGGAGTCCCCACCGGGGAGCCGTTTTTT
.	TRBV30	.	TRBJ1-4	CAWNAPPLLEKLFF	TGTGCCTGGAACGCGCCACCGCTCCTTGAAAAACTGTTTTTT